This T cell receptor beta chain was captured by sequencing in a study of regulatory T cells in long-lasting Graves disease. The length of the CDR3 is 14 residues. The germline gives CDR1 MDHEN, CDR2 SYDVKM. Trimming removed 5 bases at V and 0 bases at J, with 10 bases between. Investigators prepared the TCR beta libraries by applying iRepertoire HTBI primers and Arm-PCR of CDR3 regions. Under the authors' procedure: Samples collectively showed around 56 TRBV and more than 11 TRBJ segments. TCRdb re-analysed the multiplex PCR reads in MiXCR, keeping a single row per CDR3 protein. These V and J calls rely on TCRdb rather than the paper's analysis. The table shows 500,000 to 800,000 distinct CDR3 sequences, with about 30% occurring only once. Noted time point: persistent/refractory GD, antithyroid drugs over 5 years with positive TRAb. PBMC RNA served as the TCR library source. Study outcomes and limitations: Favored gene segments in persistent disease were TRBV28, TRBJ1-2 and TRBJ2-5.

Worth noting for this clonotype: Its antigen is still unknown.

The input for sequencing was peripheral blood mononuclear cells (PBMCs), taken when the disease was refractory, from a patient treated with antithyroid drugs. The sequence came from a female donor with Graves disease. This sequence joins TRBV28 and TRBJ1-1; D may be TRBD1 (5 bases). CDR3 residues: CASSGGELNTEAFF. In DNA form, the CDR3 reads TGTGCCAGCAGTGGGGGGGAGTTGAACACTGAAGCTTTCTTT.